The present entry profiles one TCR beta chain with its context. The target antigen is unknown. This sample is part of a study of human T cells and chemical hapten exposure. Sample time point: patch test 1, 2 weeks after DPC sensitization. Indicated treatment: therapeutic diphenylcyclopropenone sensitization with weekly scalp DPC. TCRdb fed the RACE reads into MiXCR, producing one record per CDR3 protein. The sample lists 95,000 to 150,000 distinct CDR3 sequences, roughly 13% occurring once. Study-wide findings and caveats: TCRs above 1 in 1000 frequency did not change with DPC sensitization.

This CDR3 contains 14 residues. Trimming cost V 7 bases and J 3 bases, with 14 bases left between them. This rearrangement joins TRBV12-3 or TRBV12-4 to TRBJ2-3, with D perhaps assigned TRBD1 or TRBD2 (5 bases each). The sequenced sample was whole blood, obtained in connection with sensitization to the hapten diphenylcyclopropenone (DPC). The receptor was isolated from a man younger than 35 with alopecia areata. Some clones in this sample may be carry-over from other donors' samples. The CDR3 spells CASTDGAATDTQYF. The CDR3 coding sequence is TGTGCCAGCACAGACGGGGCAGCTACAGATACGCAGTATTTT.